A single sample gave rise to the 14 T cell receptor beta chains below, sequenced in a study of regulatory T cells in long-lasting Graves disease. Time point meaning: persistent/refractory GD, antithyroid drugs over 5 years with positive TRAb. The authors made the TCR library using RNA they extracted from PBMCs. Both iRepertoire HTBI primers and Arm-PCR of CDR3 regions were used to build the TCR beta libraries. TCRdb used MiXCR to reprocess the multiplex PCR reads, holding one entry per CDR3 protein. The table records 600,000 to 800,000 distinct CDR3 sequences, 30% of them present only once. The material was peripheral blood mononuclear cells (PBMCs), obtained when the disease was refractory, from a patient treated with antithyroid drugs. Receptors were obtained from a female donor with Graves disease.

The chain recombines TRBV6-6 with TRBJ2-2, with 10 bases lining up with TRBD2. Trimming cost V 0 bases and J 0 bases; bases outside gene matches: 10. The CDR3 runs 20 residues. Germline V CDR1 and CDR2: MNHNY, SVGAGI (reference sequence). CDR3 in DNA: TGTGCCAGCAGTTACTCGAGTAGCGGGAGGTTTCACGCGAACACCGGGGAGCTGTTTTTT. This translates into CASSYSSSGRFHANTGELFF.

The table lists this clonotype with a few counts. This chain joins TRBV29-1 and TRBJ1-4; no definite D call. There are 14 residues in the CDR3. The V gene's germline CDR1 is SQVTM and CDR2 ANQGSEA. Deletions cut 0 bases from V and 8 bases from J, with 13 bases between. The CDR3 DNA reads as TGCAGCGTTGAAGAGAAGGGCGTGGGAGAAAAACTGTTTTTT. Translated: CSVEEKGVGEKLFF.

The V call is TRBV11-2, the J call TRBJ2-7; TRBD2 agrees at 7 bases. The V gene end was trimmed by 0 bases and the J gene end by 0 bases; junction bases not matched to a gene: 5. Per the germline V gene, CDR1 is SGHAT and CDR2 is FQNNGV. The CDR3 has 16 amino acids. The CDR3 sequence: CASSLDSGQSSYEQYF. The CDR3 nucleotides are TGTGCCAGCAGCTTAGATAGCGGGCAGAGCTCCTACGAGCAGTACTTC.

Many counts were recorded for this clonotype. The J gene is TRBJ2-2, the V gene TRBV27; a possible D gene is TRBD1 (6 bases). Germline V gene sequence: CDR1 MNHEY, CDR2 SMNVEV (reference sequence). V shed 6 bases and J shed 9 bases, with 11 bases lying between them. CDR3 size: 12 residues. The CDR3 spells CASSPRGRELFF. The CDR3 DNA follows: TGTGCCAGCAGCCCCAGGGGAAGGGAGCTGTTTTTT.

This clonotype was counted only a few times. The rearrangement joins TRBV13 to TRBJ2-5; 12 bases agree with TRBD1. The germline gives CDR1 PRHDT, CDR2 FYEKMQ (reference sequence). The CDR3 is 16 amino acids. After removal of 5 bases from V and 5 bases from J, the junction contained 9 bases not matched to a gene. The DNA for the CDR3 is TGTGCCAGCAGCACCGCCGGGACAGGGGGCGTGGAGACCCAGTACTTC. Translated, it gives CASSTAGTGGVETQYF.

The CDR3 DNA reads as TGTGCCAGCAGCTTGGCGGGCCCGAGACACACTGAAGCTTTCTTT. Protein product: CASSLAGPRHTEAFF. The gene calls are TRBV5-4 and TRBJ1-1; no clear D gene. Germline values: CDR1 SGHNT, CDR2 YYREEE (reference sequence). Deletions cut 0 bases from V and 3 bases from J, with 12 bases between. The CDR3 extends over 15 amino acids.

This clonotype was counted ten times or more. The chain carries TRBV10-3 and TRBJ1-2; D possibly corresponds to TRBD1 (5 bases). Germline V lookup: CDR1 ENHRY, CDR2 SYGVKD. The CDR3 covers 13 residues. V lost 4 bases, J lost 8 bases, and 14 bases lay in between. CDR3 amino acids: CAISVPGAGGYTF. The CDR3 region has the DNA TGTGCCATCAGTGTTCCTGGGGCTGGAGGCTACACCTTC.

This clonotype was observed at least ten times. The chain couples TRBV12-3 or TRBV12-4 to TRBJ1-5; D is possibly TRBD1 (5 bases). The CDR3 covers 13 residues. V gave up 2 bases and J gave up 6 bases, with 8 bases separating them. For the CDR3, the DNA is TGTGCCAGCAGTTTATCGGGGGTTCAGCCCCAGCATTTT. As protein: CASSLSGVQPQHF.

The V and J genes are TRBV14 and TRBJ1-1; no clear D. Germline V CDR1 and CDR2: SGHDN, FVKESK. The CDR3 has 12 residues. Trimming took off 1 base at V and 10 bases at J, with 10 bases between the two ends. Written as DNA, the CDR3 is TGTGCCAGCAGCCAAGGGAGCTTCGGAGCTTTCTTT. This codes for CASSQGSFGAFF.

This clonotype has a single count. The chain joins TRBV18 to TRBJ1-1; 7 bases are a match to TRBD1. The CDR3 runs to 16 residues. Germline V gene lookup returns CDR1 KGHSH and CDR2 LQKENI. Losses at the gene ends were 10 bases for V and 1 base for J; bases not matched to a gene: 15. CDR3 nucleotide sequence: TGTGCCACCCGTCCCGGGACAGCCAGGGAGAACACTGAAGCTTTCTTT. Protein product: CATRPGTARENTEAFF.

This clonotype was found many times. V usage is TRBV2 and J usage is TRBJ1-4; the D is unclear. The CDR3 covers 14 residues. V lost 7 bases and J lost 5, with 14 bases in between. The V gene's germline CDR1 is SNHLY and CDR2 FYNNEI. Written as DNA, the CDR3 is TGTGCCAGCATCTCGGAGGTCCCCAATGAAAAACTGTTTTTT. Protein: CASISEVPNEKLFF.

This clonotype was seen a few times. This chain joins TRBV3-1 and TRBJ2-5; 8 positions match TRBD2. This CDR3 comprises 16 residues. CDR1 and CDR2 from the germline V gene are LGHDT and YNNKEL (reference sequence). Trimming took 1 base from V and 1 from J; bases not matched to a gene: 5. The CDR3 protein is CASSQGASGRQETQYF. The CDR3 nucleotides read TGTGCCAGCAGCCAAGGCGCTAGCGGGCGCCAAGAGACCCAGTACTTC.

V gene TRBV11-2 combines with J gene TRBJ2-1; D is perhaps TRBD1 or TRBD2 (5 bases each). V was pared by 4 bases and J by 7 bases, with 8 bases between. Germline-derived CDR1 and CDR2 are SGHAT and FQNNGV. This CDR3 spans 12 amino acids. The chain's CDR3 is CASSSGRNEQFF. The CDR3 DNA follows: TGTGCCAGCAGCTCGGGACGTAATGAGCAGTTCTTC.

V is TRBV28 and J is TRBJ2-3; D may be TRBD2 (6 bases). Germline CDR1 MDHEN, CDR2 SYDVKM. Trimming left V 4 bases short and J 0 bases short, with 14 bases between. The CDR3 covers 16 residues. CDR3 bases: TGTGCCAGCAGTTCTCGACTAGTAACTAGCACAGATACGCAGTATTTT. It is translated as CASSSRLVTSTDTQYF.